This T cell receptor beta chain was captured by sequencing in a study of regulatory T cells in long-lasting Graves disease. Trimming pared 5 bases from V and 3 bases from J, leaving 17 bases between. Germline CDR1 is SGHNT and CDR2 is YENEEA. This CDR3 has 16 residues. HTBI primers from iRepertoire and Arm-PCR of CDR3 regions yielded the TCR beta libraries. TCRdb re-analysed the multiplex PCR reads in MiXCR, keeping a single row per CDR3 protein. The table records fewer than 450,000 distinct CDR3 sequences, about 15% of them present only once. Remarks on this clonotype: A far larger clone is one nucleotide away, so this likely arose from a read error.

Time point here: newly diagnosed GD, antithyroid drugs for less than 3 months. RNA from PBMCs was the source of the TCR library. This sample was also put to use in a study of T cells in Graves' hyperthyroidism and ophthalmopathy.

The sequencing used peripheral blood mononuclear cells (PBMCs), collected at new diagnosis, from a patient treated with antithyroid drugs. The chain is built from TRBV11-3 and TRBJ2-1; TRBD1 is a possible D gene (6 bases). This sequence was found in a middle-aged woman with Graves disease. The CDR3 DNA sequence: TGTGCCAGCAGCCCAAGTTCCGAACAGGGCTACAATGAGCAGTTCTTC. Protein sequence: CASSPSSEQGYNEQFF.